This T cell receptor (beta chain) stems from a study of T cell changes during pregnancy in multiple sclerosis (dated by TCRdb to the late 2010s). Study-level background: In women with multiple sclerosis, the researchers looked at how the T cell repertoire shifted as pregnancy progressed.

The germline V gene (reference sequence) provides CDR1 LNHDA and CDR2 SQIVND. Spanning cysteine to phenylalanine, the CDR3 consists of 13 amino acids. Of the read, only the CDR3 DNA is kept; its 39 bases are in frame from base 1. The V and J ends are trimmed by 5 bases and 4 bases, leaving 9 bases between them. Library construction relied on the immunoSEQ multiplex PCR assay. This immuneACCESS table, as held by TCRdb, lists in-frame sequences with V and J called but not all clones. Of the missing ones, under half trace to an unresolved V gene in checked studies; the others have no known cause. The sample includes 20,000 to 25,000 clones, with 70% to 90% observed a single time. The biggest ten clones account for 4.5% to 5.5% of the sample. A note on this clone: The specificity of this receptor is unknown. The sample holds no much larger clone one base away, and base qualities are not on file.

The origin of this receptor is a female donor in good health, enrolled as a control in a pregnancy study. This material consisted of CD8+ T cells from peripheral blood mononuclear cells, taken in the second trimester of pregnancy. This chain joins TRBV19 to TRBJ2-4; TRBD1 is perhaps the D gene, given 5 matching bases. CDR3 loop: CASSWGSKNIQYF. The nucleotide sequence reads as follows: TGTGCCAGTAGTTGGGGCAGTAAAAACATTCAGTACTTC.